This TCR beta chain is from a study of PD-1 blockade in mismatch repair-deficient tumors. The study, taken as a whole, reports: Rapid post-treatment expansion, then contraction, generally preceding radiologic response, marked tumor-resident clones.

Method: immunoSEQ multiplex PCR; TCRdb's copy keeps in-frame clones and lacks some. The top ten hold 4.5% to 7% of the sample, which has 55,000 to 85,000 clones, around four fifths seen once. As to this clone: Antigen: not known.

The CDR3 spans 15 residues. Deletions cut 0 bases from V and 4 bases from J, with 10 bases between. Germline CDR1 is MNHEY and CDR2 is SVGAGI. PCR or immunohistochemistry showed mismatch repair deficiency in every enrolled patient. The rearrangement uses TRBV6-5 and TRBJ2-1; unclear D gene. The specimen was peripheral blood, collected 2 weeks after starting pembrolizumab. The TCR was taken from an adult with mismatch repair-deficient cancer. In DNA form, the CDR3 reads TGTGCCAGCAGTTACTCGATTGTAGAATACAATGAGCAGTTCTTC. Protein product: CASSYSIVEYNEQFF.